The entry that follows covers one TCR beta chain sequence. What it binds is not known. This sequence may be a read error, since a much larger clone differs from it by one base. Time point specified: persistent/refractory GD, antithyroid drugs over 5 years with positive TRAb. PBMCs provided the RNA from which the TCR library was made. EDTA tubes held Nine milliliters of peripheral blood from each patient. Arm-PCR of CDR3 regions with iRepertoire HTBI primers generated TCR beta libraries. Each CDR3 protein is one row after TCRdb ran MiXCR on the multiplex PCR reads. The sample contains some 430,000 distinct CDR3 sequences, 20% to 25% of which appear only once. The source of the sample is a study of regulatory T cells in long-lasting Graves disease. Study-wide background: Persistent Graves' disease meant over 5 years of antithyroid drugs with positive TSH receptor antibodies. General study findings and limits: It was in persistent disease that TRBV28, TRBJ1-2 and TRBJ2-5 were favored.

J was trimmed by 12 bases and V by 1 base; bases with no gene match: 9. The CDR3 is 14 residues long. The chain joins TRBV12-3 or TRBV12-4 to TRBJ2-4; TRBD1 aligns across 7 bases. The TCR was taken from a female donor with Graves disease. Here the sequenced sample was peripheral blood mononuclear cells (PBMCs), taken when the disease was refractory, from a patient treated with antithyroid drugs. This CDR3 reads CASSLGEGGHPQYF. CDR3 nucleotide sequence: TGTGCCAGCAGTTTAGGGGAAGGGGGCCACCCTCAGTACTTC.